This TCR beta chain was identified during a study of cytomegalovirus exposure and HLA in healthy donors. Turning to the study itself: Of the donors genotyped, several hundred in all, 80% to 85% fell in the Caucasian-associated ancestry cluster.

Study-level points and caveats: A few chains linked to CMV were shown in vitro to be specific for CMV antigens. A few V segments could not be told apart, such as TRBV6-2 and TRBV6-3, and were left out.

Every donor was a healthy person donating bone marrow. PCR employed 60 Vbeta and 13 Jbeta primers. Only in-frame clones appear in the TCRdb table, and some are missing; sequencing was by immunoSEQ multiplex PCR. The table lists under 95,000 clones, with approximately 0.58% in the top ten. Germline-derived CDR1 and CDR2 are MNHEY and SVGAGI. Unmatched junction bases numbered 7, after V lost 6 bases and J lost 3 bases. The CDR3 loop spans 15 amino acids. With respect to this clone: Its antigen is unidentified.

The genes are TRBV6-5 and TRBJ1-5; the match to TRBD1 covers 8 bases. The sequence derives from a man aged 50 to 59 in good health and CMV-seronegative. The sequencing sample was made of PBMCs. The chain's CDR3 is CASSSGQGVNQPQHF. The CDR3 DNA reads TGTGCCAGCAGCTCAGGACAGGGCGTCAATCAGCCCCAGCATTTT.